This TCR delta chain was retrieved from a study of γδ T cells in repeated Plasmodium falciparum infection. Vgamma9/Vdelta2+ and Vdelta2-negative gammadelta T cells were flow-sorted from PBMC for bulk sequencing. TCRdb reapplied CATT to the multiplex PCR reads. Among 90,000 or so delta-chain clones, approximately 1% were seen once, and the ten largest hold more than 9%. CDR3 size: 19 residues. CDR1 and CDR2 (germline): GEAIGNYY, EKD. V lost 4 bases to trimming and J lost 2 bases, with 20 bases between them. To note about this clone: It is likely a read error: a sequence one base away is far more abundant. This same CDR3 is encoded by further DNA sequences in the sample.

Sequenced: gamma-delta T cells from blood. This receptor was taken from a pool of human donors (malaria-infected and uninfected, not separated). The chain couples TRDV2 to TRDJ3, with unresolved D. TCRdb carries no J gene annotation; the J gene was assigned here by matching the DNA with germline. The DNA of the CDR3 is TGTGCCTGTGATACCGTGGAGGGAACAGGTCCCTGGGACACCCGACAGATGTTTTTC. Protein: CACDTVEGTGPWDTRQMFF.